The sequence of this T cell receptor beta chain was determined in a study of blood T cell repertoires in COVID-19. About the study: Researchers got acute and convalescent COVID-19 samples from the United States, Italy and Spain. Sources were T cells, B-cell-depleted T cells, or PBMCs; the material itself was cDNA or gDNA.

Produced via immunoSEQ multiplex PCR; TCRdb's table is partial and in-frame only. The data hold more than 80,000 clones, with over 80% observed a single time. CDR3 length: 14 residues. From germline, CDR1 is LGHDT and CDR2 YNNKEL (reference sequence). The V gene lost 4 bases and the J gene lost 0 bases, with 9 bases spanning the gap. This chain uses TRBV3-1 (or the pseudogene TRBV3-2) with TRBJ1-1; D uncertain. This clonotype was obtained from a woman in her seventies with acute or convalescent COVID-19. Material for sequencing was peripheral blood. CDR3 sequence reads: CASSPLQMNTEAFF. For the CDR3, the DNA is TGTGCCAGCAGCCCCCTACAGATGAACACTGAAGCTTTCTTT.